One sample yielded the 2 T cell receptor beta chains listed below, sequenced in a study of blood T cell repertoires in COVID-19. Some clones are missing from TCRdb's copy, which holds only in-frame ones; the method was immunoSEQ multiplex PCR. This sample has about 120,000 clones, with roughly 90% found just once. What was sequenced was peripheral blood. All receptors come from a woman aged 60 to 75 with COVID-19, enrolled during active disease.

The chain carries TRBV7-3 and TRBJ2-1, with D perhaps TRBD1 (7 bases). Germline CDR1 is SGHTA and CDR2 is FQGTGA. The CDR3 has 15 residues. V dropped 3 bases and J dropped 7 bases, with 16 bases sitting between them. CDR3 residues: CASSFGGGARNEQFF. CDR3 sequence (DNA): TGTGCCAGCAGCTTTGGAGGGGGCGCGAGAAATGAGCAGTTCTTC.

J is TRBJ1-2 and V is TRBV18; D is unresolved. The CDR3 totals 14 residues. The germline V gene encodes CDR1 KGHSH and CDR2 LQKENI. The V end lost 5 bases, the J end lost 4 bases, and 14 bases lay between the germline ends. The CDR3 region has the DNA TGTGCCAGCTCAGCCGATCTTAGGAGCTATGGCTACACCTTC. Amino acids: CASSADLRSYGYTF.